Listed below are T cell receptor beta chains from one sample, sequenced in a study of T cell responses to AZD1222 COVID-19 vaccine. The data were produced by immunoSEQ multiplex PCR, yet TCRdb's version contains in-frame clones alone and is incomplete. The sample records about 100,000 clones, roughly 90% being singletons. The source material was peripheral blood, sampled on day 0 of AZD1222 vaccination. The receptors were gathered from an adult in good health. The CDR3 runs from the conserved cysteine through the conserved F or W. The order of the fields is J gene, clone size, V gene, D gene, CDR3 protein, CDR3 DNA. D genes are given only for firm matches. Only part of the rows carry a size: once, few, many, or a class if the clone is expanded.

J gene: TRBJ1-1; clone size: -; V gene: TRBV3-1/TRBV3-2; D gene: -; CDR3 protein: CASSLQTGRLNTEAFF; CDR3 DNA: TGTGCCAGCAGCCTTCAAACCGGCAGGTTGAACACTGAAGCTTTCTTT
J gene: TRBJ1-5; clone size: -; V gene: TRBV27; D gene: -; CDR3 protein: CASSPRSGHQPQHF; CDR3 DNA: TGTGCCAGCAGTCCACGGTCGGGCCATCAGCCCCAGCATTTT
J gene: TRBJ2-3; clone size: -; V gene: TRBV5-1; D gene: -; CDR3 protein: CASRVGTDTQYF; CDR3 DNA: TGCGCCAGCAGAGTGGGGACGGATACGCAGTATTTT
J gene: TRBJ2-7; clone size: -; V gene: TRBV7-2; D gene: -; CDR3 protein: CASSLGLMSYEQYF; CDR3 DNA: TGTGCCAGCAGCTTAGGACTGATGTCCTACGAGCAGTACTTC
J gene: TRBJ1-4; clone size: -; V gene: TRBV10-1; D gene: -; CDR3 protein: CASTQTGVDNEKLFF; CDR3 DNA: TGCGCCAGCACACAGACAGGCGTGGACAATGAAAAACTGTTTTTT
J gene: TRBJ2-6; clone size: once; V gene: TRBV10-1; D gene: -; CDR3 protein: CASSESSSSGANVLTF; CDR3 DNA: TGCGCCAGCAGTGAGTCTAGTTCCTCTGGGGCCAACGTCCTGACTTTC
J gene: TRBJ1-5; clone size: -; V gene: TRBV27; D gene: -; CDR3 protein: CASGTVTNQPQHF; CDR3 DNA: TGTGCCAGCGGGACGGTGACCAATCAGCCCCAGCATTTT
J gene: TRBJ2-7; clone size: -; V gene: TRBV9; D gene: TRBD1; CDR3 protein: CASSVAGQGYEQYF; CDR3 DNA: TGTGCCAGCAGCGTAGCTGGACAGGGTTACGAGCAGTACTTC
J gene: TRBJ2-1; clone size: -; V gene: TRBV5-1; D gene: -; CDR3 protein: CASSLPPQTADEQFF; CDR3 DNA: TGCGCCAGCAGCTTGCCCCCACAGACCGCCGATGAGCAGTTCTTC
J gene: TRBJ2-2; clone size: -; V gene: TRBV7-3; D gene: TRBD2; CDR3 protein: CASSVLAGANTGELFF; CDR3 DNA: TGTGCCAGCAGCGTTCTAGCGGGAGCTAACACCGGGGAGCTGTTTTTT